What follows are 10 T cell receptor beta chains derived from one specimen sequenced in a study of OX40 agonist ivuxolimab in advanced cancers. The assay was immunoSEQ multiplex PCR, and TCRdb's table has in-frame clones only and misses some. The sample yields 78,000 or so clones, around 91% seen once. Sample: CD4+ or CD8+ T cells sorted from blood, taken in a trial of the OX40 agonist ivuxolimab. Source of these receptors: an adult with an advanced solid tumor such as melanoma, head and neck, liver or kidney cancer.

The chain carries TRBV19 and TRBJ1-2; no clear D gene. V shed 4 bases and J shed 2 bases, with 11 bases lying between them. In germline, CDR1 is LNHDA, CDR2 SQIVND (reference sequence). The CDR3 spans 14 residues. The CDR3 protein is CASSTRAPNYGYTF. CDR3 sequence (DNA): TGTGCCAGTAGTACGCGGGCGCCGAACTATGGCTACACCTTC.

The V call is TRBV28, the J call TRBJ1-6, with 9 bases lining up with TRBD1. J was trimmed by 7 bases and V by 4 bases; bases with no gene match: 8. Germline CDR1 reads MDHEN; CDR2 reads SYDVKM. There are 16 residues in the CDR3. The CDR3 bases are TGTGCCAGCAGTTCATACCAGACAGGGGGAAATTCACCCCTCCACTTT. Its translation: CASSSYQTGGNSPLHF.

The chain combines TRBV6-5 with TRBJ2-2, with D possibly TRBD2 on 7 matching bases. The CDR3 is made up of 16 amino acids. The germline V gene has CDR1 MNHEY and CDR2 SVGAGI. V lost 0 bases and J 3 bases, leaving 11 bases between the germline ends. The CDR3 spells CASSYSGGQDTGELFF. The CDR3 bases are TGTGCCAGCAGTTACTCGGGGGGGCAGGACACCGGGGAGCTGTTTTTT.

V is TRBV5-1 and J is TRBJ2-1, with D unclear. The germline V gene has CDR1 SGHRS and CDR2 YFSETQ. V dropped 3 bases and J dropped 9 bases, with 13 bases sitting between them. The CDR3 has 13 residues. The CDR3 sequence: CASSSTWLGEQFF. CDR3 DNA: TGCGCCAGCAGCTCCACATGGCTAGGTGAGCAGTTCTTC.

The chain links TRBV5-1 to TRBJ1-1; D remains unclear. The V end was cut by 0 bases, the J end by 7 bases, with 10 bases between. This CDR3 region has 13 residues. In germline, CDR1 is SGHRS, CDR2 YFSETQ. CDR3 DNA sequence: TGCGCCAGCAGCTTGGGGGAGTCGAATGAAGCTTTCTTT. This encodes CASSLGESNEAFF.

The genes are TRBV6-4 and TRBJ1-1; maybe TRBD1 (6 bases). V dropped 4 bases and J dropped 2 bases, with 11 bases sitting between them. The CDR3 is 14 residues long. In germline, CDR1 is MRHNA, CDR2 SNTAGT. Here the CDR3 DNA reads TGTGCCAGCAGTGCTCACAGGGATAACACTGAAGCTTTCTTT. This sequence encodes CASSAHRDNTEAFF.

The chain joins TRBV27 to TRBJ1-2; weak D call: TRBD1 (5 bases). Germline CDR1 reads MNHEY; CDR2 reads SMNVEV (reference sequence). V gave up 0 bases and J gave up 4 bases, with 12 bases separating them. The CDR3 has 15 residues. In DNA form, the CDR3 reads TGTGCCAGCAGTTTATCTGGGGGTATGTCCTATGGCTACACCTTC. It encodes CASSLSGGMSYGYTF.

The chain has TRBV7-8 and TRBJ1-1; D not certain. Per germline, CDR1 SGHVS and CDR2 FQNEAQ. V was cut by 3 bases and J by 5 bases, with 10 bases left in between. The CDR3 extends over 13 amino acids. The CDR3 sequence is CASSLREGTEAFF. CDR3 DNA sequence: TGTGCCAGCAGCTTGAGGGAGGGAACTGAAGCTTTCTTT. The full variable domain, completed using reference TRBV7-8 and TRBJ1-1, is GAGVSQSPRYKVAKRGQDVALRCDPISGHVSLFWYQQALGQGPEFLTYFQNEAQLDKSGLPSDRFFAERPEGSVSTLKIQRTQQEDSAVYLCASSLREGTEAFFGQGTRLTVV.

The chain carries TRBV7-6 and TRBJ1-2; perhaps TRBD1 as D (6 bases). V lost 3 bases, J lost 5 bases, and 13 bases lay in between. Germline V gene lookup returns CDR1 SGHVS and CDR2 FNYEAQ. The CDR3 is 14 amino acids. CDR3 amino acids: CASSLTAGAYGYTF. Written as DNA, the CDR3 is TGTGCCAGCAGCTTGACGGCAGGGGCTTATGGCTACACCTTC.

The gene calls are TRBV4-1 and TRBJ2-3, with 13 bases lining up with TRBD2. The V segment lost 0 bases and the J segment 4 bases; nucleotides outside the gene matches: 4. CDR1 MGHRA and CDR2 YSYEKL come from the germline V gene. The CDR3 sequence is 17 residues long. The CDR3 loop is CASSQDRTSGGADTQYF. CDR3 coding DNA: TGCGCCAGCAGCCAAGATCGCACTAGCGGGGGGGCAGATACGCAGTATTTT.